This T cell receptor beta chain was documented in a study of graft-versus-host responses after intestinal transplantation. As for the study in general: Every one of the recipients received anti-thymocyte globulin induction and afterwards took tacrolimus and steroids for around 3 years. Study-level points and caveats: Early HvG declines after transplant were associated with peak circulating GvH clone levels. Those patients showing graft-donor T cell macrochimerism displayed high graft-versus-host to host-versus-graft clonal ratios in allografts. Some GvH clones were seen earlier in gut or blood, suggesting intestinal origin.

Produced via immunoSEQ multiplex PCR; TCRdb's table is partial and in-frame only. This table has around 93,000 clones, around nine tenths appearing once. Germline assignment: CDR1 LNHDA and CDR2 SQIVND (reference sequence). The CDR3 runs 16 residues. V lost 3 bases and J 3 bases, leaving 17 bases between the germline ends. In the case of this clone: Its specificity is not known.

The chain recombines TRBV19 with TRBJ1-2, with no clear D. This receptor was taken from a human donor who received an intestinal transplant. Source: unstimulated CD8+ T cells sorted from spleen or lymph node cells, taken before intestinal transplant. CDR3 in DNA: TGTGCCAGTAGTATGGAGATGGCGGCCTACGACTATGGCTACACCTTC. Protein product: CASSMEMAAYDYGYTF.